The 22 T cell receptor beta chains listed next were all sequenced from one sample in a study of cytomegalovirus exposure and HLA in healthy donors. PCR used 60 Vbeta primers and 13 Jbeta primers. Using immunoSEQ multiplex PCR, the repertoire was profiled, and TCRdb retains in-frame clones only, with some absent. This repertoire shows about 93,000 clones, under 90% found once; its top ten account for under 4%. The specimen was PBMCs. All receptors derive from a man aged 45-65 years in good health and CMV-seronegative.

A remark on this clone: Other nucleotide sequences from this sample produce the same CDR3. J is TRBJ2-3 and V is TRBV6-5; 7 nucleotides align to TRBD1. This CDR3 has 14 amino acids. The V segment lost 2 bases and the J segment 5 bases; nucleotides outside the gene matches: 4. The germline gives CDR1 MNHEY, CDR2 SVGAGI. The CDR3 nucleotides are TGTGCCAGCAGTTACGGGCAGGGGGAAGATACGCAGTATTTT. Its translation: CASSYGQGEDTQYF.

The V call is TRBV29-1, the J call TRBJ2-1; the D gene is possibly TRBD1 (6 bases). Per the germline V gene, CDR1 is SQVTM and CDR2 is ANQGSEA. This CDR3 has 10 residues. With 7 bases removed from V and 10 bases from J, the gap between germline ends came to 11 bases. DNA for the CDR3: TGCAGCGCTTCAGGGGACGAGCAGTTCTTC. It translates to CSASGDEQFF.

The chain recombines TRBV5-1 with TRBJ2-1, with D perhaps matching TRBD2 (5 bases). There are 15 residues in the CDR3. Germline loops: CDR1 SGHRS, CDR2 YFSETQ. V was pared by 2 bases and J by 2 bases, with 11 bases between. The CDR3 spells CASSLGEGPYNEQFF. Here the CDR3 DNA reads TGCGCCAGCAGCTTAGGAGAGGGCCCCTACAATGAGCAGTTCTTC.

DNA for the CDR3: TGTGCCAGCAGCCCTAGGGGACATGCTAATGAAAAACTGTTTTTT. Residues: CASSPRGHANEKLFF. The chain employs TRBV7-9 and TRBJ1-4; D is possibly TRBD1 (6 bases). The CDR3 is made up of 15 amino acids. The ends were cut back, 5 bases at V and 3 bases at J, with 13 bases in the middle. The germline gives CDR1 SEHNR, CDR2 FQNEAQ (reference sequence).

V gene TRBV5-1 combines with J gene TRBJ2-7, with D possibly matching TRBD1 (6 bases). The germline V gene encodes CDR1 SGHRS and CDR2 YFSETQ. V lost 4 bases, J lost 3 bases, and 17 bases lay in between. CDR3 size: 15 residues. CDR3 nucleotides: TGCGCCAGCAGCGCCAGGGGATCCCTCTACTACGAGCAGTACTTC. Translation gives CASSARGSLYYEQYF.

The genes are TRBV5-1 and TRBJ1-1; TRBD1 is a possible D gene (5 bases). This CDR3 has 13 residues. V was trimmed by 4 bases and J by 4 bases, leaving 11 bases between them. Germline CDR1 reads SGHRS; CDR2 reads YFSETQ. The CDR3, as DNA: TGCGCCAGCAGCGGAGACAGTCTCACTGAAGCTTTCTTT. Translating it yields CASSGDSLTEAFF.

This rearrangement joins TRBV19 to TRBJ2-4; D perhaps matches TRBD1 (6 bases). Looked up from germline, CDR1 is LNHDA and CDR2 is SQIVND (reference sequence). The CDR3 spans 12 residues. With 3 bases removed from V and 13 bases from J, the gap between germline ends came to 13 bases. CDR3 DNA sequence: TGTGCCAGTAGTATCCAGGCAGGGGTACAGTACTTC. Encoded protein: CASSIQAGVQYF.

V gene TRBV11-3 combines with J gene TRBJ2-1; D might be TRBD1 (6 bases). V was trimmed by 4 bases and J by 9 bases, leaving 22 bases between them. This CDR3 region has 16 residues. Per germline, CDR1 SGHNT and CDR2 YENEEA. CDR3 loop: CASSWARAGATGEQFF. CDR3 bases: TGTGCCAGCAGCTGGGCAAGGGCAGGGGCGACAGGTGAGCAGTTCTTC.

The chain's CDR3 is CASSELAASYEQYF. The CDR3 DNA follows: TGTGCCAGTAGTGAGCTTGCGGCCTCCTACGAGCAGTACTTC. This chain uses TRBV19 with TRBJ2-7; D not resolved. V was cut by 5 bases and J by 0 bases, with 11 bases left in between. The CDR3 has 14 residues. CDR1 and CDR2 (germline): LNHDA, SQIVND (reference sequence).

The CDR3, as DNA: TGTGCCAGCAGCTTAGCAGCGGGAGGTCAGTACAATGAGCAGTTCTTC. The encoded protein is CASSLAAGGQYNEQFF. The V call is TRBV7-2, the J call TRBJ2-1, with 9 nucleotides matching TRBD2. CDR3 length: 16 residues. J lost 4 bases, V lost 0 bases, and 4 bases had no gene match. Germline-derived CDR1 and CDR2 are SGHTA and FQGNSA.

The chain recombines TRBV7-6 with TRBJ2-1; tentatively, D is TRBD2 (5 bases). This CDR3 is 15 amino acids long. Germline CDR1 is SGHVS and CDR2 is FNYEAQ. V gave up 1 base and J gave up 0 bases, with 7 bases separating them. The CDR3 reads CASSLGGLSYNEQFF. The CDR3 region has the DNA TGTGCCAGCAGCTTAGGAGGACTCTCCTACAATGAGCAGTTCTTC.

The chain uses TRBV29-1 and TRBJ2-2; TRBD1 agrees at 7 bases. This CDR3 spans 16 amino acids. CDR1 is SQVTM and CDR2 is ANQGSEA in the germline V gene. The V gene end was trimmed by 6 bases and the J gene end by 3 bases; junction bases not matched to a gene: 13. CDR3 region: CSVQRTGLRHTGELFF. CDR3 DNA: TGCAGCGTGCAAAGGACAGGTCTTCGGCACACCGGGGAGCTGTTTTTT.

The chain joins TRBV7-8 to TRBJ1-1; 7 positions match TRBD1. The CDR3 totals 14 residues. Germline V gene sequence: CDR1 SGHVS, CDR2 FQNEAQ. V was pared by 5 bases and J by 6 bases, with 9 bases of the junction left unmatched. Written as DNA, the CDR3 is TGTGCCAGCAGCAATCAGCGAGGGGGCGCTGAAGCTTTCTTT. Translated, it gives CASSNQRGGAEAFF.

As DNA, the CDR3 is TGTGCCAGCAGACCCGGACAGGGGGCAGCCGGGGAGCTGTTTTTT. The encoded protein is CASRPGQGAAGELFF. The chain joins TRBV28 to TRBJ2-2; TRBD1 agrees at 11 bases. Germline V gives CDR1 MDHEN, CDR2 SYDVKM. This CDR3 is 15 amino acids long. The V segment lost 6 bases and the J segment 6 bases; nucleotides outside the gene matches: 6.

The chain employs TRBV28 and TRBJ1-2; the D gene is possibly TRBD1 (6 bases). Trimming stripped 7 bases from V and 6 bases from J, with 18 bases between. The CDR3 is made up of 14 amino acids. In germline, CDR1 is MDHEN, CDR2 SYDVKM. CDR3 sequence reads: CASNSGGREDGYTF. The CDR3, as DNA: TGTGCCAGCAACTCGGGGGGGCGCGAAGATGGCTACACCTTC.

This clone came up a few times. The gene calls are TRBV28 and TRBJ1-5, with no clear D. V dropped 6 bases and J dropped 3 bases, with 6 bases sitting between them. Per the germline V gene, CDR1 is MDHEN and CDR2 is SYDVKM. The CDR3 totals 12 residues. CDR3 sequence reads: CASSNFNQPQHF. The CDR3 region has the DNA TGTGCCAGCAGCAACTTCAATCAGCCCCAGCATTTT.

The chain uses TRBV11-2 and TRBJ2-1, with D possibly matching TRBD1 (6 bases). CDR1 and CDR2 (germline): SGHAT, FQNNGV. The V gene lost 4 bases and the J gene lost 3 bases, with 10 bases spanning the gap. CDR3 length: 14 residues. The CDR3 loop is CASSYGRGYNEQFF. DNA of the CDR3: TGTGCCAGCAGCTACGGCAGGGGCTACAATGAGCAGTTCTTC.

This sequence joins TRBV15 and TRBJ2-1; D unresolved. CDR1 and CDR2 from the germline V gene are LNHNV and YYDKDF (reference sequence). V was trimmed by 5 bases and J by 5 bases, leaving 10 bases between them. This CDR3 contains 13 residues. CDR3 region: CATSAVPNNEQFF. The CDR3 nucleotides read TGTGCCACCAGCGCGGTACCAAACAATGAGCAGTTCTTC.

This rearrangement joins TRBV7-2 to TRBJ2-1; 9 bases are a match to TRBD1. CDR1 is SGHTA and CDR2 is FQGNSA in the germline V gene. Trimming at V came to 6 bases and at J to 3 bases, leaving 3 bases not matched to a gene. The CDR3 sequence is 14 residues long. The CDR3 DNA is TGTGCCAGCAGTACAGGGGGCAACTACAATGAGCAGTTCTTC. As protein: CASSTGGNYNEQFF.

The chain couples TRBV19 to TRBJ2-5, with TRBD2 identical over 9 bases. V lost 3 bases, J lost 5 bases, and 4 bases stayed unmatched. This CDR3 region has 14 residues. Germline lookup yields CDR1 LNHDA and CDR2 SQIVND (reference sequence). The CDR3 here is CASSIAGGLETQYF. In DNA form, the CDR3 reads TGTGCCAGTAGTATTGCGGGAGGGTTGGAGACCCAGTACTTC.

On this clone: One end of the junction is discordant with germline, which a read error may explain. CDR3 sequence reads: CASQTGSHQGDTQCF. The CDR3 nucleotides read TGTGCCAGTCAAACAGGGTCTCATCAGGGAGATACGCAGTGTTTT. The rearrangement uses TRBV28 and TRBJ2-3, with D possibly TRBD1 on 6 matching bases. The germline gives CDR1 MDHEN, CDR2 SYDVKM. This CDR3 is 15 amino acids long.

This rearrangement joins TRBV2 to TRBJ2-3, with TRBD2 identical over 7 bases. Germline loops: CDR1 SNHLY, CDR2 FYNNEI. Germline trimming cut 11 bases from V and 1 base from J; bases unmatched to any gene: 12. The CDR3 is 15 amino acids. The DNA of the CDR3 is TGTGCCGGGGGAGGGAGGGCCGGGGGCACAGATACGCAGTATTTT. Encoded protein: CAGGGRAGGTDTQYF. Combining the CDR3 with reference TRBV2 and TRBJ2-3 gives the whole variable domain EPEVTQTPSHQVTQMGQEVILRCVPISNHLYFYWYRQILGQKVEFLVSFYNNEISEKSEIFDDQFSVERPDGSNFTLKIRSTKLEDSAMYFCAGGGRAGGTDTQYFGPGTRLTVL.